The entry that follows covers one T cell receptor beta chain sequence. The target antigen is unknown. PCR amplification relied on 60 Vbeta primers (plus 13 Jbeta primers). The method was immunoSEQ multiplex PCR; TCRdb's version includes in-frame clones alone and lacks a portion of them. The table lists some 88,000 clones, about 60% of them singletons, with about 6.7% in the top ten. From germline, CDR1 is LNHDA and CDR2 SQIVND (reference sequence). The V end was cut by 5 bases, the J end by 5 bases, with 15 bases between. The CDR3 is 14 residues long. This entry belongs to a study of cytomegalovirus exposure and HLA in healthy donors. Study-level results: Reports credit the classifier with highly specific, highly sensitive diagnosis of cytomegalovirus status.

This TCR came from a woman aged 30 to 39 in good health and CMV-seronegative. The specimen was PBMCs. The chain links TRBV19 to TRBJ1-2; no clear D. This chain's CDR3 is CASSEADYGYGYTF. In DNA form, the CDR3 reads TGTGCCAGTAGTGAGGCGGACTACGGGTATGGCTACACCTTC.